The TCR beta chain described here comes from a study of monozygotic twins with inflammatory bowel disease. TCRdb reprocessed the 5' RACE reads, keeping one entry per CDR3 protein, no DNA. The sample table includes about 440,000 distinct CDR3 sequences. Germline V gene sequence: CDR1 SQVTM, CDR2 ANQGSEA. CDR3 length equals 14 residues. This chain uses TRBV29-1 with TRBJ1-2; TCRdb reports TRBD1, a call that lacks DNA to check it against. The source of this sequence is a human donor with ulcerative colitis or Crohn's disease, or a healthy co-twin of an affected twin (not recorded which). Material: blood. This CDR3 reads CSVSPLTGGYGYTF.